Following are 4 T cell receptor beta chains from one sample sequenced in a study of tumor and adjacent non-tumor tissue in lung cancer. No cell sorting was done before RNA was extracted from the tissue. The normal lung tissue was taken more than 3 cm from the tumor edge. TCRbeta libraries were built with three rounds of nested PCR, modified from ARM-PCR. MiXCR, applied by TCRdb to the multiplex PCR reads, yields one record per CDR3 protein. Among under 85,000 distinct CDR3 sequences listed, around 80% were seen once. Sequences were obtained from distant non-tumor lung tissue. The receptors shown here come from a man between 65 and 79 years old with non-small cell lung cancer.

The V and J genes are TRBV5-8 and TRBJ1-4, with 11 bases that match TRBD1. CDR3 length: 17 residues. Germline values: CDR1 SGHTS, CDR2 YDEGEE. After removal of 5 bases from V and 0 bases from J, the junction contained 6 bases not matched to a gene. CDR3 amino acids: CASSFPGQGATNEKLFF. The CDR3 region has the DNA TGTGCCAGCAGTTTTCCGGGACAGGGGGCAACTAATGAAAAACTGTTTTTT. Filled out from reference TRBV5-8 and TRBJ1-4, the complete variable domain reads EAGVTQSPTHLIKTRGQQATLRCSPISGHTSVYWYQQALGLGLQFLLWYDEGEERNRGNFPPRFSGRQFPNYSSELNVNALELEDSALYLCASSFPGQGATNEKLFFGSGTQLSVL.

Concerning this clonotype: Sequence at one end of the junction differs from germline and may be a read error. This chain uses TRBV6-6 with TRBJ1-1, with 7 bases fitting TRBD1. Germline assignment: CDR1 MNHNY and CDR2 SVGAGI (reference sequence). The CDR3 extends over 16 amino acids. Written as DNA, the CDR3 is TGTGCCAGCAATTACTCACCGGGACAGAGAGACACTGAAGCTTTCTTT. Translating it yields CASNYSPGQRDTEAFF.

Comments on this clonotype: A read error is likely, as this CDR3 ends without the conserved phenylalanine or tryptophan. No DNA is shown, since the ends of the CDR3 on it are uncertain; the CDR3 is the one TCRdb lists. The chain uses TRBV11-3 and TRBJ1-1; TRBD1 is the table's D call and was not checked against the DNA. The CDR3 is 13 amino acids long, termini counted. Germline CDR1 SGHNT, CDR2 YENEEA. CDR3 sequence: CASSPPANNEVFY.

The chain couples TRBV20-1 to TRBJ1-2, with D uncertain. This CDR3 comprises 11 residues. Germline V gene sequence: CDR1 DFQATT, CDR2 SNEGSKA (reference sequence). V dropped 3 bases and J dropped 10 bases, with 12 bases sitting between them. CDR3 loop: CSARDLDDYTF. CDR3 nucleotide sequence: TGCAGTGCTAGGGATTTAGATGACTACACCTTC.